What follows describes a single T cell receptor beta chain. Produced via immunoSEQ multiplex PCR; TCRdb's table is partial and in-frame only. The sample holds under 550,000 clones; more than 80% are singletons and the top ten take more than 9%. As to treatment: roughly 18 received Ad26.COV2.S at low or high dose, single or two shots; a few received placebo; per-sample allocation not given. Collection of samples fell on day 63 after the first vaccine or placebo injection. The sample originates from a study of Ad26.COV2.S vaccination and SARS-CoV-2 variants. The clonotype was recovered from a person aged 18-65 years who received the Ad26.COV2.S COVID-19 vaccine or a placebo. This sample comprised peripheral blood, obtained in a trial of Ad26.COV2.S vaccine versus placebo.

CDR3 protein: CASSLEAGEQYF. In nucleotides, the CDR3 is TGCGCCAGCAGCTTGGAGGCGGGAGAGCAGTACTTC. The chain has TRBV5-1 and TRBJ2-7, with a weak D call TRBD2 (6 bases). CDR1 is SGHRS, CDR2 YFSETQ, per germline. With 0 bases removed from V and 7 bases from J, the gap between germline ends came to 8 bases. The CDR3 loop spans 12 amino acids.